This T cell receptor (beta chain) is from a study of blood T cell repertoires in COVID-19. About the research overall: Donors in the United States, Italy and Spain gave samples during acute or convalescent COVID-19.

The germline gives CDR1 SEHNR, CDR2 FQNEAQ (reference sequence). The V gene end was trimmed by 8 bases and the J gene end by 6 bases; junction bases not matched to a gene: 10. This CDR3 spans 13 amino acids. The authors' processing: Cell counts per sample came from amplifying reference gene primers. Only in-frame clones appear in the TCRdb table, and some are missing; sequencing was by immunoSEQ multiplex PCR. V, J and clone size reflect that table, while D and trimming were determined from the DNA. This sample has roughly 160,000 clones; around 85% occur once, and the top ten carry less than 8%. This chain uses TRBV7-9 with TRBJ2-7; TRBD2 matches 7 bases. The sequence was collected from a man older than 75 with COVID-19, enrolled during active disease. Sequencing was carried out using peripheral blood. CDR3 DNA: TGTGCCAGCGGCCCGGGAGGATTTCTCGAGCAGTACTTC. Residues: CASGPGGFLEQYF.